The T cell receptor beta chain under discussion was sequenced for a study of shared clonotypes between healthy human individuals. Overall study context: Samples came from a couple of female and three male donors aged 18 to 49. Researchers assigned three CD4 naive, three CD4 memory, two CD8 naive and one CD8 memory plate to each donor. The study, taken as a whole, reports: Inspection by rarefaction showed sorted-subset sequencing to be incomplete despite large depth. The study sampled only blood, and tissue repertoires likely differ.

For this clone: Its antigen is not identified.

Trimming left V 2 bases short and J 1 base short, with 15 bases between. CDR3 length equals 17 residues. Germline values: CDR1 SGHTA, CDR2 FQGNSA. The repertoire was sequenced with immunoSEQ multiplex PCR; TCRdb's copy has only in-frame clones and lacks some. Here the sample spans approximately 1,500,000 clones, nearly 99% being singletons. Source material: naive CD4+ T cells sorted from blood. Subset meaning: CD45RA+ positively selected. The sequence was collected from a man under 40 in good health. The rearrangement links TRBV7-2 to TRBJ2-4, with D perhaps being TRBD1 or TRBD2 (5 bases each). CDR3 nucleotides: TGTGCCAGCAGCTTAATCGGCGAGGGGCCGGCCAAAAACATTCAGTACTTC. Protein product: CASSLIGEGPAKNIQYF.